The subject of this entry is one T cell receptor beta chain. It has no known antigen specificity. The sample holds no much larger clone one base away, and base qualities are not on file. V loses 6 bases of germline sequence and J loses 12 bases, and the interval between the two ends is 21 bases. As encoded in the germline V gene (reference sequence), CDR1 is LNHNV while CDR2 is YYDKDF. The CDR3, from cysteine to phenylalanine, totals 14 residues. Kept here is only the CDR3 DNA, which spans 42 bases and is read in frame from base 1. The data are from a study of shared clonotypes between healthy human individuals (dated by TCRdb to 2020 to 2022). With respect to the entire study: A few men and a couple of women, aged 18 to 49 years, made up the cohort. For each donor, three plates each were used for CD4 naive and CD4 memory, two plates were used for CD8 naive, and one plate was used for CD8 memory. Blood TCR repertoires of about five healthy adults were deeply sequenced to estimate repertoire size and the extent of clonotype sharing between individuals. Leukapheresis yielded between about 0.9 and 9 billion PBMCs per donor. Libraries were prepared and TCR repertoires were sequenced by different laboratories using diverse techniques, in order to increase sequencing depth and limit assay-specific biases. Here is what the overall study found, with its caveats: Across a handful of donors, roughly 5% of naive CD4, around 3.5% of naive CD8, around 2.1% of memory CD4, and approximately 0.4% of memory CD8 clonotypes were shared. Pairwise subsampling led to the expectation that sequencing depth would affect the degree of clonotype sharing among donors. Rarefaction of sorted-subset datasets indicated incomplete sequencing despite the large sequencing depth. Estimated clonotype richness was generally larger for naive than for memory subsets. The small number of donors limited the genetic and exposure-history diversity represented. Sampling was restricted to blood, and TCR repertoires in tissues likely differ from the TCR repertoires found in blood. Compared with non-shared clonotypes, the clonotypes found in all four sorted-subset donors had higher generation probabilities.

The donors were healthy, HIV-negative adults with no recently reported acute infections or vaccinations. Every donor was a Caucasian adult residing in Nashville, Tennessee, USA. CD4+ T cells were enriched by magnetic negative selection, after which naive cells were positively selected on CD45RA and the negative fraction was taken as the memory subset. Blood was collected by leukapheresis, and PBMCs were isolated by Ficoll-Histopaque density gradient centrifugation and then cryopreserved in liquid nitrogen vapor phase. Analytical flow cytometry was used to check the purity and quantity of each magnetically sorted T cell population. From each sorted fraction, genomic DNA was isolated and quantified by UV absorbance on a Nanodrop 2000c. Using the deep immunoSEQ assay, TCR CDR3 regions were amplified from genomic DNA by multiplex PCR. For each cell subset, the extracted genomic DNA was distributed evenly across all wells of several immunoSEQ 96-well plates, and each plate served as one replicate. For sorted subsets, roughly 200 ng of genomic DNA, equivalent to some 30,000 T cell genomes, went into each replicate PCR. Purified libraries were quantified with a Qubit 3.0 fluorometer, sized on a Bioanalyzer 2100, and re-quantified with the KAPA Library Quantification kit. Every immunoSEQ 96-well plate was sequenced on a dedicated single-read 150-cycle Illumina NextSeq 550 flow cell. The original pipeline was this. The immunoSEQ output contained only junctional sequences without quality scores, so filtering could not match that applied to full-length reads. Sequences were annotated with PyIR, a Python wrapper for IgBLAST v1.9, using IMGT germline references to assign V/J genes and CDR3. Reads with weak V/J assignments (E-value above 1e-6), missing CDR3, stop codons, out-of-frame junctions, or ambiguous translated residues were removed. V3J clonotypes were defined as sequences sharing an identical inferred V gene, J gene, and CDR3 amino acid sequence. Percentage overlap between repertoires was calculated by dividing the number of shared unique clonotypes by the size of the smaller repertoire. Richness of each repertoire was evaluated using RTK rarefaction, the Chao1 estimator, and Recon v2.1 estimates of unobserved clonotypes. Generation probabilities for all TCRbeta clonotypes obtained by the gDNA method from a handful of donors were computed using OLGA. As stored in TCRdb, this immuneACCESS dataset retains in-frame rearrangements with V and J assigned. A fraction of the clones does not appear; measured against another copy, unresolved V genes explain less than half of the discrepancy, and the remainder lacks a known reason. That table is the source of V, J and clone size, and D and trimming were worked out from the DNA. This sample holds roughly 2.2 million clones; approximately 93% were observed only once. The top ten clonotypes cover 0.35% to 0.45% of the sample.

Specimen: naive CD4+ T cells from PBMCs. Sample cell subset or site, as interpreted from the label and publication: CD45RA+ positively selected. This sequence uses TRBV15 and TRBJ2-1; the D segment could be TRBD1, given 6 matching bases. The receptor comes from a man aged 18-30 years in good health. Some clones in this sample may be carry-over from other donors' samples. Here is the DNA: TGTGCCACCAGTCAGAGAGTGCAGGGGCTGAGGCAGTTCTTC. Protein translation: CATSQRVQGLRQFF.